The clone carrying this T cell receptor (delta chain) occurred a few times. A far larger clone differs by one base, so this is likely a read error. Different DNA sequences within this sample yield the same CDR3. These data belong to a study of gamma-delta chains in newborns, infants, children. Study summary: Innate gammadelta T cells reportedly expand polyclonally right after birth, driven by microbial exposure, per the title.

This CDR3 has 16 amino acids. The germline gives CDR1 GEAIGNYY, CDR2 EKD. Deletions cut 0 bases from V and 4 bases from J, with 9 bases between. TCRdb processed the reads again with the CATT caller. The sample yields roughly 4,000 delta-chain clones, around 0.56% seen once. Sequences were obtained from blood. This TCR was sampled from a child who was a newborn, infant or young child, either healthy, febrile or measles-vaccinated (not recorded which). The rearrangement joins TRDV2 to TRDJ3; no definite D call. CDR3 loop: CACDTVGDWDTRQMFF. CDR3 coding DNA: TGTGCCTGTGACACCGTGGGAGATTGGGACACCCGACAGATGTTTTTC.